Reported below is one TCR beta chain. Its antigen is currently unknown. Other DNA sequences in this specimen translate into the identical CDR3. The donors were members of the roughly 120-subject validation cohort (separate from the roughly 670-subject first cohort). The data originate from a study of cytomegalovirus exposure and HLA in healthy donors. About the research overall: The same platform was used for the 130 or so validation repertoires as for the approximately 730 first-cohort repertoires, as reported in a later analysis. Notes on the study in general: Listed as cytomegalovirus-associated were more than 150 TCR beta chains. The majority of TCR sequences were rare, yet some public TCRs appeared in many donors.

Method: immunoSEQ multiplex PCR; TCRdb's copy keeps in-frame clones and lacks some. The table has 130,000 to 150,000 clones, approximately 89% seen once. The receptor was derived from a woman aged 18 to 35 in good health and CMV-seropositive. The material sequenced was PBMCs.

CDR3 sequence: CASSLGGNYGYTF. As DNA, the CDR3 is TGCGCCAGCAGCTTGGGAGGAAACTATGGCTACACCTTC. V and J are TRBV5-1 and TRBJ1-2; D unclear. V lost 0 bases and J lost 2, with 5 bases in between. Germline V lookup: CDR1 SGHRS, CDR2 YFSETQ. The CDR3 length is 13 residues. Full variable domain (outside the CDR3, taken from reference TRBV5-1 and TRBJ1-2): KAGVTQTPRYLIKTRGQQVTLSCSPISGHRSVSWYQQTPGQGLQFLFEYFSETQRNKGNFPGRFSGRQFSNSRSEMNVSTLELGDSALYLCASSLGGNYGYTFGSGTRLTVV.